This TCR beta chain was retrieved from a study of CD8 T cells in Susac syndrome. 0.5 to 1 ug RNA was reverse transcribed with random hexamers. Amplification of TCR beta CDR3 by immunoSEQ multiplex PCR spanned 54 Vbeta and 13 Jbeta. TCRdb redid the calling of the immunoSEQ multiplex PCR reads with MiXCR, one entry per CDR3 protein. The sample records 170,000 or so distinct CDR3 sequences, 90% to 95% being singletons. Definite or probable Susac syndrome was diagnosed using recently defined diagnostic criteria. This CDR3 is 14 amino acids long. Germline V gives CDR1 ENHRY, CDR2 SYGVKD. J gave up 5 bases and V 3 bases, and 4 bases lay outside the gene matches.

This TCR came from a human donor with Susac syndrome. The chain combines TRBV10-3 with TRBJ2-5, with 9 bases lining up with TRBD2. Material for sequencing was CD4+ T cells from PBMCs. In DNA form, the CDR3 reads TGTGCCATCAGTGACTCTAGCGGGGTTGAGACCCAGTACTTC. It is translated as CAISDSSGVETQYF.